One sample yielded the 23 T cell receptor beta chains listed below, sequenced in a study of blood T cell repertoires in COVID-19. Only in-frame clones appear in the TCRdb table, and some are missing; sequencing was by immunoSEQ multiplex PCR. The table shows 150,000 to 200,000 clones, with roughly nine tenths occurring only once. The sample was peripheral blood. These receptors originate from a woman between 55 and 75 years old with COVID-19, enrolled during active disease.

CDR3 DNA sequence: TGTGCCAGCAGTTCGACAGGGGGCAATCAGCCCCAGCATTTT. Its protein is CASSSTGGNQPQHF. J is TRBJ1-5 and V is TRBV6-2 or TRBV6-3, with 8 bases lining up with TRBD1. From germline, CDR1 is MNHEY and CDR2 SVGEGT. The V gene end was trimmed by 4 bases and the J gene end by 2 bases; junction bases not matched to a gene: 1. The CDR3 covers 14 residues.

As DNA, the CDR3 is TGTGCCAGCGGTCATACTAGTTACATTCAGTACTTC. Protein sequence: CASGHTSYIQYF. The chain is built from TRBV14 and TRBJ2-4, with D perhaps TRBD2 (5 bases). Trimming removed 8 bases from V and 8 bases from J, with 13 bases in between. The CDR3 has 12 residues. CDR1 is SGHDN and CDR2 is FVKESK in the germline V gene.

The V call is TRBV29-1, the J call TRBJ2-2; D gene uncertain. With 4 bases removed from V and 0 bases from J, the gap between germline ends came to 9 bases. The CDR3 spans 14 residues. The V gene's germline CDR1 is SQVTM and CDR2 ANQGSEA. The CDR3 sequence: CSVAYDSNTGELFF. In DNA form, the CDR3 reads TGCAGCGTTGCATATGACTCGAACACCGGGGAGCTGTTTTTT.

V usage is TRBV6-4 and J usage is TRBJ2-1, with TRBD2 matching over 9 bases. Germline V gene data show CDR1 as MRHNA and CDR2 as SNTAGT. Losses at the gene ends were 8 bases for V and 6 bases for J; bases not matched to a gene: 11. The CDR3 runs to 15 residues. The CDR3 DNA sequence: TGTGCCAGCTCCCCCGAGGAGCGGGAGGTCAATGAGCAGTTCTTC. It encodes CASSPEEREVNEQFF.

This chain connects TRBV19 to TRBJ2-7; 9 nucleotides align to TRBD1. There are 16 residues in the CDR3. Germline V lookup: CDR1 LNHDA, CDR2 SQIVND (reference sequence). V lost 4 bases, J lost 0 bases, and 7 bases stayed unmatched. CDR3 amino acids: CASSTRTGASSYEQYF. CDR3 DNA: TGTGCCAGTAGTACAAGGACAGGGGCTAGCTCCTACGAGCAGTACTTC.

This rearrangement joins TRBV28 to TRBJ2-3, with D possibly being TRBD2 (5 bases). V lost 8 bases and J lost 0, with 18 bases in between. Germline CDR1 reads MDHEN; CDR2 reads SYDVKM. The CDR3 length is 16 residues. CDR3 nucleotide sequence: TGTGCCAGCCCCCCTGGTGCAGGCGGGAGCACAGATACGCAGTATTTT. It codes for CASPPGAGGSTDTQYF. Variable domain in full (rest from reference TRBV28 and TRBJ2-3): DVKVTQSSRYLVKRTGEKVFLECVQDMDHENMFWYRQDPGLGLRLIYFSYDVKMKEKGDIPEGYSVSREKKERFSLILESASTNQTSMYLCASPPGAGGSTDTQYFGPGTRLTVL.

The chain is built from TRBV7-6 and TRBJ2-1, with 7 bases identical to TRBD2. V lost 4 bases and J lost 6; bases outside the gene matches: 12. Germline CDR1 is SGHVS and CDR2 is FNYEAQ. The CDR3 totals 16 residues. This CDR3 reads CASSWEGGWLPNEQFF. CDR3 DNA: TGTGCCAGCAGCTGGGAGGGCGGGTGGTTACCCAATGAGCAGTTCTTC. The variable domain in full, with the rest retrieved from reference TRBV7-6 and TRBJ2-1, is GAGVSQSPRYKVTKRGQDVALRCDPISGHVSLYWYRQALGQGPEFLTYFNYEAQQDKSGLPNDRFSAERPEGSISTLTIQRTEQRDSAMYRCASSWEGGWLPNEQFFGPGTRLTVL.

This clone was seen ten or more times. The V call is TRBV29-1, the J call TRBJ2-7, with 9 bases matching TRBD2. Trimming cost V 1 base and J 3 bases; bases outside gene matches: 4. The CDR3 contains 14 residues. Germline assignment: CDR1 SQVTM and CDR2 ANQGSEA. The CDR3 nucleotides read TGCAGCGTTGAAGCGGGAGCGGGAGGCTACGAGCAGTACTTC. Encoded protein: CSVEAGAGGYEQYF.

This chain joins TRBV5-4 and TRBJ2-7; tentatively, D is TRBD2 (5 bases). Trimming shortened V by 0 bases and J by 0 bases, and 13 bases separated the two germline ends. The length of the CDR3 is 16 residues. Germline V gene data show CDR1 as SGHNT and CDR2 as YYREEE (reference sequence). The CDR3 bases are TGTGCCAGCAGCTTGGGAGGAGGTCCCGTCTCCTACGAGCAGTACTTC. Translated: CASSLGGGPVSYEQYF.

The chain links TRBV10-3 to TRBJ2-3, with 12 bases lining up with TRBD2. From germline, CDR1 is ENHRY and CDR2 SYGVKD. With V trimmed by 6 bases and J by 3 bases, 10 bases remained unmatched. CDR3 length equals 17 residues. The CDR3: CAISLSTGTSGTDTQYF. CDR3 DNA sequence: TGTGCCATCAGCCTCTCTACCGGGACTAGCGGGACAGATACGCAGTATTTT.

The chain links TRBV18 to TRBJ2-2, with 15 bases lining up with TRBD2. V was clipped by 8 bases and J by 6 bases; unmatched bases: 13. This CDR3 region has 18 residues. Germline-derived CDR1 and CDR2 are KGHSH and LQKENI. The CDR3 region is CASRKPGLAGGFAGELFF. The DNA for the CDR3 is TGTGCCAGCCGGAAACCGGGACTAGCGGGAGGTTTCGCCGGGGAGCTGTTTTTT.

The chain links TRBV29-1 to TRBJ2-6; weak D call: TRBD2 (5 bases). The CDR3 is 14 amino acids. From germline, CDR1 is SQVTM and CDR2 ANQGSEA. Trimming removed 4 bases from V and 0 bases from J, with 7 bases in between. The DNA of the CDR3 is TGCAGCGTTGGAGGGTCCTCTGGGGCCAACGTCCTGACTTTC. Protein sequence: CSVGGSSGANVLTF. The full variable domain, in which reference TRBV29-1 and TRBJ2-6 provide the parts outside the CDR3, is SAVISQKPSRDICQRGTSLTIQCQVDSQVTMMFWYRQQPGQSLTLIATANQGSEATYESGFVIDKFPISRPNLTFSTLTVSNMSPEDSSIYLCSVGGSSGANVLTFGAGSRLTVL.

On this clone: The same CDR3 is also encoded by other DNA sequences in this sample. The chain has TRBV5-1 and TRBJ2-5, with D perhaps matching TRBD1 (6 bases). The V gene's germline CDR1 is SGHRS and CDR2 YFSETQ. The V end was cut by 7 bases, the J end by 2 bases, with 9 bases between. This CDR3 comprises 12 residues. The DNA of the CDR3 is TGCGCCAGCCGGACAGTACAAGAGACCCAGTACTTC. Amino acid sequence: CASRTVQETQYF.

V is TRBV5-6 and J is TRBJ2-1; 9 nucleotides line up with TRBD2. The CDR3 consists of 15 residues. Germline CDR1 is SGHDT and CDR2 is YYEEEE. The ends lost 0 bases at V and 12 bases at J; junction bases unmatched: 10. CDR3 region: CASSLEGSGSSRQFF. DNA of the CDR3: TGTGCCAGCAGCTTGGAGGGTAGCGGGAGTTCACGGCAGTTCTTC.

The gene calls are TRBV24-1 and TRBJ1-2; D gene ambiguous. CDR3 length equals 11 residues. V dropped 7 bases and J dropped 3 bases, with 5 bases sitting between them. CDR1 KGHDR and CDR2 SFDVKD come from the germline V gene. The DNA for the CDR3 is TGTGCCACCAGACATGACTATGGCTACACCTTC. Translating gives CATRHDYGYTF.

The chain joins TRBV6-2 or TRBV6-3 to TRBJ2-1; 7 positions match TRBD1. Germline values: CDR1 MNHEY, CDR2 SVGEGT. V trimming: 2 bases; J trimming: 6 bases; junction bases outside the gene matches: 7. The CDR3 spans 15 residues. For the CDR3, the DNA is TGTGCCAGCAGTTACGGACAGGACCTACTCAATGAGCAGTTCTTC. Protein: CASSYGQDLLNEQFF.

The CDR3 DNA reads TGTGCCAGCAGCTCCGGGGGGGCTGAGCAGTTCTTC. This gives the protein CASSSGGAEQFF. The chain recombines TRBV7-3 with TRBJ2-1; 8 positions match TRBD2. V trimming: 4 bases; J trimming: 9 bases; junction bases outside the gene matches: 2. The CDR3 runs 12 residues. Germline V CDR1 and CDR2: SGHTA, FQGTGA.

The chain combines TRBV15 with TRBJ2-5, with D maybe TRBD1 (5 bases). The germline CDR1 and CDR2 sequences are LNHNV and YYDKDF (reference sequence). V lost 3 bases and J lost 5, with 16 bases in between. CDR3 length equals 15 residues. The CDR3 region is CATSRDQASGETQYF. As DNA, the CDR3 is TGTGCCACCAGCAGGGATCAGGCTTCAGGGGAGACCCAGTACTTC.

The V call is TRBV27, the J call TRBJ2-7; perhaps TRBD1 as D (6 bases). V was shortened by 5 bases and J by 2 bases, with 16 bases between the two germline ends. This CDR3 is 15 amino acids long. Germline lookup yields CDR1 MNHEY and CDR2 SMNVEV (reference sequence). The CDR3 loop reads CASSPTGNRAYEQYF. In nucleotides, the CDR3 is TGTGCCAGCAGTCCTACAGGGAATCGGGCCTACGAGCAGTACTTC.

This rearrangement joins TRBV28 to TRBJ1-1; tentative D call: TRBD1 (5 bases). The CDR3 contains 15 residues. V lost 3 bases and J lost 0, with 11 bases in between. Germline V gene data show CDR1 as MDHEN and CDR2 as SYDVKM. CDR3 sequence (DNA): TGTGCCAGCAGTTTTATCAGGGTGATGAACACTGAAGCTTTCTTT. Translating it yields CASSFIRVMNTEAFF.

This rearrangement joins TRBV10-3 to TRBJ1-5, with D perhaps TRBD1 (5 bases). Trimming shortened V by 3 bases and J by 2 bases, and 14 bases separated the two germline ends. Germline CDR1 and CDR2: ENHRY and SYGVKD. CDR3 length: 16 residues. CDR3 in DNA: TGTGCCATCAGTGATTGGAGGGGCCGCGGCAATCAGCCCCAGCATTTT. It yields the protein CAISDWRGRGNQPQHF.

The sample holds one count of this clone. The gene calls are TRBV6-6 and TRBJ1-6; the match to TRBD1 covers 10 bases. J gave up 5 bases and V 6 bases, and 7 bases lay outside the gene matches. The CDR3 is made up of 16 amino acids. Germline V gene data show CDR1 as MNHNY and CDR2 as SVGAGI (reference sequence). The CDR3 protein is CASSPRTGGDNSPLHF. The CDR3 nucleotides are TGTGCCAGCAGCCCCCGGACAGGGGGAGATAATTCACCCCTCCACTTT.

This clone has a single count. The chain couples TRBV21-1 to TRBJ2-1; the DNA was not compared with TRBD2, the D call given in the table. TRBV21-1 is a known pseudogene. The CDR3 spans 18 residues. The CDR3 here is CASSLQGGLAGDRNEQFF. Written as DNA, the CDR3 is TGTGCCAGCAGCCTCCAGGGGGGACTAGCGGGAGATCGGAATGAGCAGTTCTTC.